A single sample is the source of the 7 T cell receptor beta chains below, sequenced in a study of cytomegalovirus exposure and HLA in healthy donors. PCR involved 60 Vbeta and 13 Jbeta primers. Generated by immunoSEQ multiplex PCR, the TCRdb table keeps only in-frame clones and is missing some. The data contain approximately 130,000 clones, roughly 85% of them singletons. Sequenced input: PBMCs. The receptors shown here come from a boy aged 10-17 years in good health and CMV-seronegative.

The chain links TRBV5-6 to TRBJ2-4; D perhaps matches TRBD1 (6 bases). The CDR3 is made up of 19 amino acids. The V and J ends lost 0 bases and 2 bases respectively, with 21 bases between them. Looked up from germline, CDR1 is SGHDT and CDR2 is YYEEEE. CDR3 nucleotide sequence: TGTGCCAGCAGCTTGGTGTATACAGGGAACCTTGCTTCCAAAAACATTCAGTACTTC. Translation: CASSLVYTGNLASKNIQYF. Supplemented by reference TRBV5-6 and TRBJ2-4, the full variable domain reads DAGVTQSPTHLIKTRGQQVTLRCSPKSGHDTVSWYQQALGQGPQFIFQYYEEEERQRGNFPDRFSGHQFPNYSSELNVNALLLGDSALYLCASSLVYTGNLASKNIQYFGAGTRLSVL.

The chain recombines TRBV5-4 with TRBJ2-7, with a tentative D call TRBD1 (6 bases). Germline assignment: CDR1 SGHNT and CDR2 YYREEE (reference sequence). The ends were cut back, 6 bases at V and 3 bases at J, with 19 bases in the middle. The CDR3 has 15 residues. The CDR3 DNA reads as TGTGCCAGCACCCGGGGTGGACAGCGCGACTACGAGCAGTACTTC. Amino acids: CASTRGGQRDYEQYF.

The chain links TRBV30 to TRBJ1-6; no reliable D call. CDR1 and CDR2 from the germline V gene are GTSNPN and SVGIG (reference sequence). Trimming took off 3 bases at V and 7 bases at J, with 10 bases between the two ends. The CDR3 runs to 13 residues. The CDR3 region is CAWSAEENSPLHF. As DNA, the CDR3 is TGTGCCTGGAGCGCGGAGGAAAATTCACCCCTCCACTTT. The full variable domain, its missing parts supplied by reference TRBV30 and TRBJ1-6, is SQTIHQWPATLVQPVGSPLSLECTVEGTSNPNLYWYRQAAGRGLQLLFYSVGIGQISSEVPQNLSASRPQDRQFILSSKKLLLSDSGFYLCAWSAEENSPLHFGNGTRLTVT.

CDR3: CASTQDRVNYEQYF. CDR3 nucleotide sequence: TGTGCCAGCACCCAGGACAGGGTAAACTACGAGCAGTACTTC. The V gene is TRBV2, the J gene TRBJ2-7; TRBD1 agrees at 8 bases. CDR1 is SNHLY and CDR2 is FYNNEI in the germline V gene. With V trimmed by 7 bases and J by 3 bases, 8 bases remained unmatched. This CDR3 comprises 14 residues. The full variable domain, completed using reference TRBV2 and TRBJ2-7, is EPEVTQTPSHQVTQMGQEVILRCVPISNHLYFYWYRQILGQKVEFLVSFYNNEISEKSEIFDDQFSVERPDGSNFTLKIRSTKLEDSAMYFCASTQDRVNYEQYFGPGTRLTVT.

This clone was counted once. The chain recombines TRBV27 with TRBJ1-6; possible D gene TRBD1, 6 bases. V was clipped by 6 bases and J by 7 bases, with 13 bases between them. The CDR3 runs to 14 residues. Germline V gene sequence: CDR1 MNHEY, CDR2 SMNVEV (reference sequence). Written as DNA, the CDR3 is TGTGCCAGCAGCTTGGACAGAGGGAATTCACCCCTCCACTTT. As protein: CASSLDRGNSPLHF.

This clone showed up just a few times. V and J are TRBV6-5 and TRBJ2-7; D is possibly TRBD2 (5 bases). The CDR3 contains 14 residues. V was trimmed by 2 bases and J by 1 base, leaving 9 bases between them. Germline V lookup: CDR1 MNHEY, CDR2 SVGAGI. In nucleotides, the CDR3 is TGTGCCAGCAGTTACCTGGGGAGATCCTACGAGCAGTACTTC. Residues: CASSYLGRSYEQYF.

The chain links TRBV6-6 to TRBJ2-3; 7 nucleotides agree with TRBD1. CDR1 and CDR2 (germline): MNHNY, SVGAGI (reference sequence). With V trimmed by 1 base and J by 2 bases, 3 bases remained unmatched. The CDR3 runs to 15 residues. This chain's CDR3 is CASSYLTGHTDTQYF. The CDR3 DNA is TGTGCCAGCAGTTACTTGACAGGGCACACAGATACGCAGTATTTT.